The 32 T cell receptor beta chains presented below share a single source sample, sequenced in a study of identical twins. MiXCR was run by TCRdb on the 5' RACE reads, yielding one entry per CDR3 protein. The sample shows hundreds of thousands of distinct CDR3 sequences, roughly an eighth of them seen only once. These same data were also listed under a study on yellow fever vaccine responses in identical twins.

Sequencing was done on a sample of PBMCs. Receptors were obtained from a woman between 18 and 29 years old in good health.

The table lists this clonotype with a few counts. The chain recombines TRBV24-1 with TRBJ2-3; D might be TRBD1 (6 bases). V lost 5 bases, J lost 2 bases, and 19 bases lay in between. CDR3 length: 17 residues. The germline V gene encodes CDR1 KGHDR and CDR2 SFDVKD. CDR3 sequence reads: CATSAPGQGLYTDTQYF. The CDR3 DNA sequence: TGTGCCACCAGTGCCCCAGGCCAGGGGCTATACACAGATACGCAGTATTTT.

The table lists this clonotype with a few counts. This chain connects TRBV18 to TRBJ2-7, with TRBD1 matching over 8 bases. CDR1 is KGHSH, CDR2 LQKENI, per germline. J gave up 4 bases and V 3 bases, and 8 bases lay outside the gene matches. The CDR3 totals 15 residues. The CDR3 is CASSPSRTGKYEQYV. The CDR3 DNA sequence: TGTGCCAGCTCACCTTCCCGGACAGGGAAGTACGAGCAGTACGTC.

This chain links TRBV12-3 or TRBV12-4 with TRBJ2-1, with D perhaps TRBD1 (6 bases). With 1 base removed from V and 6 bases from J, the gap between germline ends came to 13 bases. The CDR3 is 15 amino acids. This CDR3 reads CASSLGPGVSNEQFF. The CDR3 DNA follows: TGTGCCAGCAGTTTAGGTCCAGGGGTTTCCAATGAGCAGTTCTTC.

The chain carries TRBV15 and TRBJ2-3, with TRBD2 matching over 7 bases. V lost 0 bases, J lost 4 bases, and 13 bases stayed unmatched. CDR3 length: 18 amino acids. Germline-derived CDR1 and CDR2 are LNHNV and YYDKDF (reference sequence). In nucleotides, the CDR3 is TGTGCCACCAGCAGAGATCGCGTCGGGGGGATGGGTTCAGATACGCAGTATTTT. The encoded protein is CATSRDRVGGMGSDTQYF.

The V gene is TRBV7-8, the J gene TRBJ2-2; TRBD2 aligns across 7 bases. In germline, CDR1 is SGHVS, CDR2 FQNEAQ. The CDR3 has 15 amino acids. V lost 5 bases, J lost 3 bases, and 6 bases stayed unmatched. The CDR3 region is CASSRRGLDTGELFF. The CDR3 nucleotides read TGTGCCAGCAGCCGGCGGGGGTTGGACACCGGGGAGCTGTTTTTT.

This clonotype was recorded a few times. The rearrangement joins TRBV5-1 to TRBJ2-3; no clear D. Per the germline V gene, CDR1 is SGHRS and CDR2 is YFSETQ. Trimming pared 0 bases from V and 2 bases from J, leaving 13 bases between. CDR3 length: 16 residues. CDR3 bases: TGCGCCAGCAGCTTGGCCGGTTTGGAATTCACAGATACGCAGTATTTT. This sequence encodes CASSLAGLEFTDTQYF.

The chain is built from TRBV25-1 and TRBJ2-1; TRBD1 agrees at 12 bases. The V and J ends lost 4 bases and 9 bases, in that order; junction bases with no gene match: 7. CDR3 length equals 15 residues. Germline loops: CDR1 MGHDK, CDR2 SYGVNS. The CDR3 nucleotides are TGTGCCAGCAGTGGGGACAGGGGGCGTGGTAGTGAGCAGTTCTTC. This translates into CASSGDRGRGSEQFF.

This clonotype was observed at least ten times. The J gene is TRBJ1-1, the V gene TRBV5-1; TRBD1 aligns across 9 bases. From germline, CDR1 is SGHRS and CDR2 YFSETQ. V lost 8 bases, J lost 0 bases, and 5 bases stayed unmatched. This CDR3 is 14 amino acids long. Here the CDR3 reads CASANRGLNTEAFF. As DNA, the CDR3 is TGCGCCAGTGCGAACAGGGGGCTGAACACTGAAGCTTTCTTT.

The chain is built from TRBV5-1 and TRBJ1-1, with 8 bases aligning to TRBD1. V trimming: 0 bases; J trimming: 3 bases; junction bases outside the gene matches: 4. The V gene's germline CDR1 is SGHRS and CDR2 YFSETQ. The CDR3 covers 15 residues. The CDR3: CASSLVGQGHTEAFF. CDR3 DNA sequence: TGCGCCAGCAGCTTGGTCGGACAGGGACACACTGAAGCTTTCTTT.

The chain couples TRBV10-3 to TRBJ2-5; maybe TRBD1 (6 bases). V was trimmed by 2 bases and J by 5 bases, leaving 12 bases between them. Germline CDR1 reads ENHRY; CDR2 reads SYGVKD. This CDR3 contains 14 residues. CDR3: CAISEGRGRETQYF. Written as DNA, the CDR3 is TGTGCCATCAGTGAGGGCAGGGGTCGGGAGACCCAGTACTTC.

The chain uses TRBV6-5 and TRBJ1-3; TRBD1 is a possible D gene (6 bases). Trimming left V 2 bases short and J 0 bases short, with 20 bases between. The germline V gene encodes CDR1 MNHEY and CDR2 SVGAGI. The CDR3 sequence is 19 residues long. The CDR3 DNA sequence: TGTGCCAGCAGTTACGCCCAGGGGTCTAAGGGGATCTCTGGAAACACCATATATTTT. It translates to CASSYAQGSKGISGNTIYF.

The chain uses TRBV27 and TRBJ1-2, with D possibly being TRBD1 (5 bases). V was cut by 7 bases and J by 0 bases, with 6 bases left in between. The CDR3 has 12 amino acids. The germline gives CDR1 MNHEY, CDR2 SMNVEV (reference sequence). CDR3 residues: CASKGANYGYTF. The CDR3 bases are TGTGCCAGCAAAGGGGCTAACTATGGCTACACCTTC.

This clonotype was seen a handful of times. The chain joins TRBV29-1 to TRBJ2-5, with 8 nucleotides matching TRBD1. The CDR3 is made up of 12 amino acids. The V gene's germline CDR1 is SQVTM and CDR2 ANQGSEA. Trimming took 4 bases from V and 5 from J; bases not matched to a gene: 3. CDR3 nucleotide sequence: TGCAGCGTTGTGGGACAGGCGGAGACCCAGTACTTC. Encoded protein: CSVVGQAETQYF. Together with reference TRBV29-1 and TRBJ2-5, the CDR3 gives the full variable domain: SAVISQKPSRDICQRGTSLTIQCQVDSQVTMMFWYRQQPGQSLTLIATANQGSEATYESGFVIDKFPISRPNLTFSTLTVSNMSPEDSSIYLCSVVGQAETQYFGPGTRLLVL.

The chain employs TRBV6-2 or TRBV6-3 and TRBJ1-5; D remains ambiguous. CDR1 and CDR2 from the germline V gene are MNHEY and SVGEGT. The V gene lost 0 bases and the J gene lost 8 bases, with 8 bases spanning the gap. This CDR3 is 13 amino acids long. The CDR3 region is CASSYSAGKPQHF. CDR3 bases: TGTGCCAGCAGTTACTCTGCAGGAAAGCCCCAGCATTTT.

The chain joins TRBV10-2 to TRBJ1-5, with 7 bases that match TRBD1. Losses at the gene ends were 7 bases for V and 2 bases for J; bases not matched to a gene: 8. In germline, CDR1 is WSHSY, CDR2 SAAADI. The CDR3 runs 15 residues. CDR3 region: CASTEGASGNQPQHF. In nucleotides, the CDR3 is TGCGCCAGCACCGAGGGGGCGAGTGGCAATCAGCCCCAGCATTTT.

This clonotype has ten or more counts. V is TRBV5-1 and J is TRBJ1-1; D perhaps matches TRBD1 (5 bases). Trimming shortened V by 5 bases and J by 5 bases, and 13 bases separated the two germline ends. This CDR3 is built from 13 residues. Germline-derived CDR1 and CDR2 are SGHRS and YFSETQ. CDR3 loop: CASSSGGGTEAFF. The CDR3 DNA reads TGCGCCAGCAGTTCTGGTGGGGGGACTGAAGCTTTCTTT. Full variable domain (remainder filled in from reference TRBV5-1 and TRBJ1-1): KAGVTQTPRYLIKTRGQQVTLSCSPISGHRSVSWYQQTPGQGLQFLFEYFSETQRNKGNFPGRFSGRQFSNSRSEMNVSTLELGDSALYLCASSSGGGTEAFFGQGTRLTVV.

This clonotype was counted only a few times. The chain has TRBV7-9 and TRBJ1-5; 8 bases agree with TRBD1. V trimming: 5 bases; J trimming: 0 bases; junction bases outside the gene matches: 6. Germline V lookup: CDR1 SEHNR, CDR2 FQNEAQ (reference sequence). The CDR3 is 16 amino acids. CDR3 sequence (DNA): TGTGCCAGCAGCCCTACAGGGGGGGCTAGCAATCAGCCCCAGCATTTT. Amino acid sequence: CASSPTGGASNQPQHF.

This sequence joins TRBV4-1 and TRBJ2-2; D not certain. Germline CDR1 reads MGHRA; CDR2 reads YSYEKL. V was cut by 4 bases and J by 0 bases, with 15 bases left in between. The CDR3 covers 17 residues. CDR3 amino acids: CASSRQQHRTNTGELFF. The DNA for the CDR3 is TGCGCCAGCAGCCGCCAGCAGCACCGCACGAACACCGGGGAGCTGTTTTTT.

The gene calls are TRBV27 and TRBJ2-2; D remains ambiguous. Germline lookup yields CDR1 MNHEY and CDR2 SMNVEV (reference sequence). V was trimmed by 0 bases and J by 5 bases, leaving 19 bases between them. The CDR3 sequence is 18 residues long. CDR3: CASSLSLQRLGGTGELFF. Here the CDR3 DNA reads TGTGCCAGCAGTTTATCGCTCCAACGCTTGGGCGGTACCGGGGAGCTGTTTTTT.

This chain connects TRBV24-1 to TRBJ2-1, with 9 bases identical to TRBD1. V shed 9 bases and J 3 bases; nucleotides not matched to a gene: 8. The CDR3 totals 15 residues. CDR1 KGHDR and CDR2 SFDVKD come from the germline V gene. CDR3 bases: TGTGCCACCTCTCCGCGGACAGGGGTCTACAATGAGCAGTTCTTC. It yields the protein CATSPRTGVYNEQFF.

This clonotype was observed a handful of times. The V and J genes are TRBV5-1 and TRBJ2-3; possible D gene TRBD2, 5 bases. V lost 1 base, J lost 2 bases, and 8 bases lay in between. CDR3 length: 14 amino acids. Germline CDR1 SGHRS, CDR2 YFSETQ. The CDR3 protein is CASSLMDFTDTQYF. The DNA of the CDR3 is TGCGCCAGCAGCTTGATGGACTTCACAGATACGCAGTATTTT.

V gene TRBV15 combines with J gene TRBJ2-3; D possibly corresponds to TRBD1 (6 bases). The CDR3 runs 15 residues. The V gene's germline CDR1 is LNHNV and CDR2 YYDKDF (reference sequence). V was clipped by 0 bases and J by 5 bases, with 12 bases between them. The CDR3 bases are TGTGCCACCAGCAGAGATAGGCAGGGGATAGATACGCAGTATTTT. Protein product: CATSRDRQGIDTQYF.

This clonotype was found a few times. This sequence joins TRBV20-1 and TRBJ2-1, with a possible D match to TRBD2 (5 bases). Trimming stripped 0 bases from V and 13 bases from J, with 13 bases between. The germline V gene encodes CDR1 DFQATT and CDR2 SNEGSKA (reference sequence). CDR3 size: 12 residues. The CDR3 region has the DNA TGCAGTGCTAGAGATCAACTAGGCGTTCAGTTCTTC. It is translated as CSARDQLGVQFF.

The CDR3 region has the DNA TGCGCCAGCAGCATCCAGCGGGGGATTGAGACCCAGTACTTC. This encodes CASSIQRGIETQYF. The rearrangement joins TRBV5-1 to TRBJ2-5; TRBD2 matches 8 bases. Germline V gives CDR1 SGHRS, CDR2 YFSETQ. The CDR3 has 14 amino acids. Trimming at V came to 4 bases and at J to 5 bases, leaving 7 bases not matched to a gene.

V gene TRBV11-2 combines with J gene TRBJ2-3; D may correspond to TRBD1 or TRBD2 (7 bases each). CDR3 length: 17 residues. CDR1 SGHAT and CDR2 FQNNGV come from the germline V gene. With 5 bases removed from V and 1 base from J, the gap between germline ends came to 19 bases. DNA for the CDR3: TGTGCCAGCAGCCCTGGGGTAGGGAGGGGGCGCACAGATACGCAGTATTTT. It yields the protein CASSPGVGRGRTDTQYF.

Many counts were recorded for this clonotype. This chain links TRBV2 with TRBJ2-3, with TRBD2 as a possible D gene (6 bases). The CDR3 sequence is 15 residues long. V lost 10 bases to trimming and J lost 5 bases, with 22 bases between them. Per the germline V gene, CDR1 is SNHLY and CDR2 is FYNNEI. CDR3 loop: CATIPRETSRDTQYF. In DNA form, the CDR3 reads TGTGCCACCATCCCACGCGAGACTAGTCGAGATACGCAGTATTTT.

This sequence joins TRBV5-1 and TRBJ2-1, with D perhaps matching TRBD2 (5 bases). There are 13 residues in the CDR3. V was clipped by 2 bases and J by 6 bases, with 9 bases between them. Germline CDR1 SGHRS, CDR2 YFSETQ. In nucleotides, the CDR3 is TGCGCCAGCAGCTTTCGGGATCGCAATGAGCAGTTCTTC. It translates to CASSFRDRNEQFF.

This rearrangement joins TRBV20-1 to TRBJ2-2; unclear D gene. CDR3 size: 20 residues. CDR1 and CDR2 from the germline V gene are DFQATT and SNEGSKA (reference sequence). The germline V and J ends were trimmed by 0 bases and 0 bases, with 23 bases remaining between them. CDR3 in amino acids: CSAREPVTDSLPPNTGELFF. The CDR3 coding sequence is TGCAGTGCTAGAGAGCCAGTAACAGACTCACTACCCCCGAACACCGGGGAGCTGTTTTTT.

This clonotype was counted a few times. The chain uses TRBV15 and TRBJ2-5, with 9 bases aligning to TRBD1. This CDR3 is 18 amino acids long. Unmatched junction bases numbered 14, after V lost 5 bases and J lost 1 base. Germline lookup yields CDR1 LNHNV and CDR2 YYDKDF (reference sequence). The CDR3 coding sequence is TGTGCCACCAGCCGAAAACCGGGACAGGGACCCTTCCAAGAGACCCAGTACTTC. This translates into CATSRKPGQGPFQETQYF.

There are a few counts of this clonotype. The J gene is TRBJ1-1, the V gene TRBV6-5; the D is unclear. The CDR3 contains 14 residues. CDR1 is MNHEY, CDR2 SVGAGI, per germline. Deletions cut 2 bases from V and 0 bases from J, with 7 bases between. CDR3 nucleotide sequence: TGTGCCAGCAGTTACAGGCAGGTGAACACTGAAGCTTTCTTT. Translation gives CASSYRQVNTEAFF.

This chain uses TRBV7-6 with TRBJ2-2; D not resolved. This CDR3 comprises 15 residues. The germline CDR1 and CDR2 sequences are SGHVS and FNYEAQ. The ends were cut back, 4 bases at V and 5 bases at J, with 14 bases in the middle. The CDR3 coding sequence is TGTGCCAGCAGCTCCTCGACCGGACGAACCGGGGAGCTGTTTTTT. Protein: CASSSSTGRTGELFF.

The rearrangement joins TRBV5-1 to TRBJ2-7; 12 bases align to TRBD1. The germline V gene has CDR1 SGHRS and CDR2 YFSETQ. With V trimmed by 3 bases and J by 12 bases, 19 bases remained unmatched. The CDR3 spans 17 residues. CDR3 in DNA: TGCGCCAGCAGCTCCACCCCCGGGACAGGGGGCTTAGGGCCCTTGTACGTC. Its protein is CASSSTPGTGGLGPLYV.